A selection of T cell receptor beta chains follows, all from one sample in a study of OX40 agonist ivuxolimab in advanced cancers. Data came from immunoSEQ multiplex PCR; TCRdb stores just in-frame clones and leaves some out. The top ten hold 2% to 3% of the sample, which has roughly 62,000 clones, about 79% seen once. Sequenced material: CD4+ or CD8+ T cells sorted from blood, taken in a trial of the OX40 agonist ivuxolimab. The origin of the receptors is an adult with an advanced solid tumor such as melanoma, head and neck, liver or kidney cancer. CDR3s include the opening cysteine and the closing phenylalanine or tryptophan. Fields, in order: V gene, D gene, J gene, clone size, CDR3 DNA, CDR3 protein. The D gene is left open where the match is weak. Rows give clone size only sometimes, using once, few, many, or a class for an expanded clone.

v_call: TRBV28
d_call: .
j_call: TRBJ2-3
clone_size: .
cdr3_nt: TGTGCCAGCAGTCCCCGCGGGGGCGCCGCAGATACGCAGTATTTT
cdr3_aa: CASSPRGGAADTQYF

v_call: TRBV7-3
d_call: TRBD1
j_call: TRBJ2-3
clone_size: .
cdr3_nt: TGTGCCAGCAGCTTGGACAGGACAGATACGCAGTATTTT
cdr3_aa: CASSLDRTDTQYF

v_call: TRBV6-5
d_call: .
j_call: TRBJ1-2
clone_size: .
cdr3_nt: TGTGCCAGCAGTTACTCGAGCGGTTCCCGCTATGGCTACACCTTC
cdr3_aa: CASSYSSGSRYGYTF

v_call: TRBV7-6
d_call: .
j_call: TRBJ2-2
clone_size: .
cdr3_nt: TGTGCCAGCAGCTTAGCGGCGGGTGGGAACACCGGGGAGCTGTTTTTT
cdr3_aa: CASSLAAGGNTGELFF

v_call: TRBV2
d_call: TRBD1
j_call: TRBJ1-2
clone_size: .
cdr3_nt: TGTGCCAGCAGCGGACAGGGAGGCTACACCTTC
cdr3_aa: CASSGQGGYTF

v_call: TRBV5-6
d_call: TRBD1
j_call: TRBJ1-2
clone_size: .
cdr3_nt: TGTGCCAGCAGCCCCCAGACAGGGAACTATGGCTACACCTTC
cdr3_aa: CASSPQTGNYGYTF

v_call: TRBV6-1
d_call: .
j_call: TRBJ2-7
clone_size: .
cdr3_nt: TGTGCCAGCAGTGGTTTATACGAGCAGTACTTC
cdr3_aa: CASSGLYEQYF

v_call: TRBV28
d_call: TRBD1
j_call: TRBJ2-7
clone_size: .
cdr3_nt: TGTGCCAGCAGTTTCCGGGGACAGGGTTACGAGCAGTACTTC
cdr3_aa: CASSFRGQGYEQYF

v_call: TRBV7-8
d_call: .
j_call: TRBJ1-1
clone_size: .
cdr3_nt: TGTGCCAGCAGCCTCGGACGGTACAACACTGAAGCTTTCTTT
cdr3_aa: CASSLGRYNTEAFF

v_call: TRBV19
d_call: TRBD1
j_call: TRBJ1-2
clone_size: .
cdr3_nt: TGTGCCAGTAGAACGGACAGGGTTACTGGCTACACCTTC
cdr3_aa: CASRTDRVTGYTF

v_call: TRBV7-3
d_call: TRBD2
j_call: TRBJ2-3
clone_size: .
cdr3_nt: TGTGCCAGCAGCGCGGGCGGGACTAACACAGATACGCAGTATTTT
cdr3_aa: CASSAGGTNTDTQYF

v_call: TRBV7-9
d_call: .
j_call: TRBJ1-4
clone_size: .
cdr3_nt: TGTGCCAGCAGCTTAGAAAGGGCAACTAATGAAAAACTGTTTTTT
cdr3_aa: CASSLERATNEKLFF

v_call: TRBV2
d_call: .
j_call: TRBJ1-2
clone_size: .
cdr3_nt: TGTGCCAGCAGTGAACAGGGGAGAGACTATGGCTACACCTTC
cdr3_aa: CASSEQGRDYGYTF

v_call: TRBV28
d_call: .
j_call: TRBJ2-7
clone_size: .
cdr3_nt: TGTGCCAGCAGCCGAGGTCCCTACGAGCAGTACTTC
cdr3_aa: CASSRGPYEQYF

v_call: TRBV5-6
d_call: TRBD1
j_call: TRBJ1-2
clone_size: .
cdr3_nt: TGTGCCAGCAGCTTGGTTTCAGTGGCGGGACAGGGGGATGGCTACACCTTC
cdr3_aa: CASSLVSVAGQGDGYTF

v_call: TRBV7-2
d_call: TRBD1
j_call: TRBJ2-1
clone_size: once
cdr3_nt: TGTGCCAGCAGCTCCCTTGGGACAGGGAAGGGCAAGCAGTTCTTC
cdr3_aa: CASSSLGTGKGKQFF

v_call: TRBV19
d_call: TRBD1
j_call: TRBJ2-2
clone_size: .
cdr3_nt: TGTGCCAGTAGTGTCCGGGACAGCAACACCGGGGAGCTGTTTTTT
cdr3_aa: CASSVRDSNTGELFF

v_call: TRBV19
d_call: .
j_call: TRBJ2-1
clone_size: .
cdr3_nt: TGTGCCAGCTCGGGACTGCTGTACAATGAGCAGTTCTTC
cdr3_aa: CASSGLLYNEQFF

v_call: TRBV18
d_call: TRBD1
j_call: TRBJ1-3
clone_size: .
cdr3_nt: TGTGCCAGCTCACTCTGGGACAGCCCATCTGGAGGGTCTGGAAACACCATATATTTT
cdr3_aa: CASSLWDSPSGGSGNTIYF

v_call: TRBV28
d_call: TRBD2
j_call: TRBJ2-5
clone_size: .
cdr3_nt: TGTGCCAGCAGTGAGCGGGGGGGCCGAGAGACCCAGTACTTC
cdr3_aa: CASSERGGRETQYF

v_call: TRBV27
d_call: TRBD1
j_call: TRBJ1-1
clone_size: .
cdr3_nt: TGTGCCAGCAGTCCCCGGGACAGCAACACTGAAGCTTTCTTT
cdr3_aa: CASSPRDSNTEAFF

v_call: TRBV6-1
d_call: .
j_call: TRBJ2-5
clone_size: .
cdr3_nt: TGTGCCAGCAGTGAAGCGCGGGGAGTAGGGGAGACCCAGTACTTC
cdr3_aa: CASSEARGVGETQYF

v_call: TRBV21-1
d_call: .
j_call: TRBJ2-3
clone_size: .
cdr3_nt: TGTGCCAGCAGCAAAGGGAGGACTAGCGGGTACGCTAGCACAGATACGCAGTATTTT
cdr3_aa: CASSKGRTSGYASTDTQYF

v_call: TRBV5-1
d_call: .
j_call: TRBJ2-3
clone_size: .
cdr3_nt: TGCGCCAGCAGCTCGGGGACTGGAACAGATACGCAGTATTTT
cdr3_aa: CASSSGTGTDTQYF

v_call: TRBV19
d_call: .
j_call: TRBJ2-2
clone_size: many
cdr3_nt: TGTGCCAGTAGTATAGAAGGAATAGGGGCCGCGAACACCGGGGAGCTGTTTTTT
cdr3_aa: CASSIEGIGAANTGELFF

v_call: TRBV6-6
d_call: .
j_call: TRBJ2-1
clone_size: once
cdr3_nt: TGTGCCAGCAGTTATCCAAACAGGGGAGGCAATGAGCAGTTCTTC
cdr3_aa: CASSYPNRGGNEQFF

v_call: TRBV6-6
d_call: .
j_call: TRBJ2-4
clone_size: .
cdr3_nt: TGTGCCAGCACCCCTCGGGCAGCACTAGCCAAAAACATTCAGTACTTC
cdr3_aa: CASTPRAALAKNIQYF

v_call: TRBV10-3
d_call: TRBD1
j_call: TRBJ1-5
clone_size: few
cdr3_nt: TGTGCCATCAGTGAGCGGACAGGGACCGATCAGCCCCAGCATTTT
cdr3_aa: CAISERTGTDQPQHF

v_call: TRBV6-1
d_call: TRBD1
j_call: TRBJ1-2
clone_size: .
cdr3_nt: TGTGCCAGCAGTGAGCAACAGGGGCGTCATGGCTACACCTTC
cdr3_aa: CASSEQQGRHGYTF

v_call: TRBV19
d_call: .
j_call: TRBJ1-4
clone_size: once
cdr3_nt: TGTGCCAGTAGTATACTTTCGGTCGAAAAACTGTTTTTT
cdr3_aa: CASSILSVEKLFF

v_call: TRBV10-3
d_call: TRBD1
j_call: TRBJ2-7
clone_size: once
cdr3_nt: TGTGCCATCGGGGGACAGGGGGTGGGCGAGCAGTACTTC
cdr3_aa: CAIGGQGVGEQYF

v_call: TRBV6-5
d_call: .
j_call: TRBJ2-5
clone_size: .
cdr3_nt: TGTGCCAGCAGTTCCGGGTGGGGAGAGACCCAGTACTTC
cdr3_aa: CASSSGWGETQYF

v_call: TRBV11-3
d_call: .
j_call: TRBJ1-1
clone_size: few
cdr3_nt: TGTGCCAGCAGCTTAGCCCAGAACGATGAAGCTTTCTTT
cdr3_aa: CASSLAQNDEAFF

v_call: TRBV5-6
d_call: .
j_call: TRBJ1-6
clone_size: .
cdr3_nt: TGTGCCAGCAGCTTGGGAGGGGGTCGCAATAATTCACCCCTCCACTTT
cdr3_aa: CASSLGGGRNNSPLHF

v_call: TRBV5-4
d_call: .
j_call: TRBJ1-2
clone_size: .
cdr3_nt: TGTGCCAGCAGCTTGGGTCAGGGGCCTAGCTATGGCTACACCTTC
cdr3_aa: CASSLGQGPSYGYTF

v_call: TRBV9
d_call: .
j_call: TRBJ1-2
clone_size: once
cdr3_nt: TGTGCCAGCAGCGTAGGCGGACAGAGCCTTGGGTATGGCTACACCTTC
cdr3_aa: CASSVGGQSLGYGYTF

v_call: TRBV11-3
d_call: TRBD1
j_call: TRBJ1-6
clone_size: .
cdr3_nt: TGTGCCAGCAGCTTAGTAGGGGACAGGGTCACCCTCCACTTT
cdr3_aa: CASSLVGDRVTLHF

v_call: TRBV7-9
d_call: TRBD2
j_call: TRBJ2-3
clone_size: .
cdr3_nt: TGTGCCAGCAGCTTCAGTCTGGCGGGGGGAGATACAGATACGCAGTATTTT
cdr3_aa: CASSFSLAGGDTDTQYF

v_call: TRBV4-1
d_call: .
j_call: TRBJ2-7
clone_size: many
cdr3_nt: TGCGCCAGCAGCCCAGGGTCTGGGCAGGGAGCGAACGAGCAGTACTTC
cdr3_aa: CASSPGSGQGANEQYF

v_call: TRBV2
d_call: TRBD1
j_call: TRBJ1-5
clone_size: .
cdr3_nt: TGTGCCAGCACCCCAGGGCCGGGACAGGGGCCCCTCAATCAGCCCCAGCATTTT
cdr3_aa: CASTPGPGQGPLNQPQHF

v_call: TRBV6-5
d_call: .
j_call: TRBJ1-5
clone_size: few
cdr3_nt: TGTGCCAGCAGATCGGACCGAGGAGGGAATCAGCCCCAGCATTTT
cdr3_aa: CASRSDRGGNQPQHF

v_call: TRBV5-1
d_call: .
j_call: TRBJ2-2
clone_size: .
cdr3_nt: TGCGCCAGCAGAATCGACCGGGACGGGACCGGGGAGCTGTTTTTT
cdr3_aa: CASRIDRDGTGELFF

v_call: TRBV2
d_call: .
j_call: TRBJ1-1
clone_size: .
cdr3_nt: TGTGCCAGCAGCAAACAGGAGAACACTGAAGCTTTCTTT
cdr3_aa: CASSKQENTEAFF

v_call: TRBV10-3
d_call: .
j_call: TRBJ1-2
clone_size: .
cdr3_nt: TGTGCCATCAGTTCCCGGGGGCAGAATGGCTACACCTTC
cdr3_aa: CAISSRGQNGYTF

v_call: TRBV27
d_call: TRBD1
j_call: TRBJ1-1
clone_size: medium-sized
cdr3_nt: TGTGCCAGCAGTTTGTCCTTACAGGGGGGCACTGAAGCTTTCTTT
cdr3_aa: CASSLSLQGGTEAFF

v_call: TRBV6-5
d_call: .
j_call: TRBJ1-5
clone_size: few
cdr3_nt: TGTGCCAGCAGTTACACTTATAGCAATCAGCCCCAGCATTTT
cdr3_aa: CASSYTYSNQPQHF

v_call: TRBV2
d_call: .
j_call: TRBJ2-7
clone_size: .
cdr3_nt: TGTGCCAGCAGTAGAAGCAGGGCGAGCTCCTACGAGCAGTACTTC
cdr3_aa: CASSRSRASSYEQYF

v_call: TRBV15
d_call: TRBD1
j_call: TRBJ2-7
clone_size: .
cdr3_nt: TGTGCCACCAGCACGGGAGACAGGGGGAACGAGCAGTACTTC
cdr3_aa: CATSTGDRGNEQYF

v_call: TRBV19
d_call: .
j_call: TRBJ1-5
clone_size: few
cdr3_nt: TGTGCCAGTAGTTTCGGGGGTGGGCAGCCCCAGCATTTT
cdr3_aa: CASSFGGGQPQHF

v_call: TRBV19
d_call: TRBD1
j_call: TRBJ1-2
clone_size: .
cdr3_nt: TGTGCCAGTAGTAAAATTATCACAGGGGGAGAACTACAATCCAACTATGGCTACACCTTC
cdr3_aa: CASSKIITGGELQSNYGYTF

v_call: TRBV7-3
d_call: .
j_call: TRBJ2-2
clone_size: .
cdr3_nt: TGTGCCAGCAGCGGACCTGTGGGCGGGACGAACACCGGGGAGCTGTTTTTT
cdr3_aa: CASSGPVGGTNTGELFF

v_call: TRBV18
d_call: .
j_call: TRBJ1-6
clone_size: once
cdr3_nt: TGTGCCAGCTCCCCCCCGGGTGCAGGGATCATGGGACCCCTCCACTTT
cdr3_aa: CASSPPGAGIMGPLHF

v_call: TRBV9
d_call: .
j_call: TRBJ2-4
clone_size: .
cdr3_nt: TGTGCCAGCAGCGTAGAAGGGGGATCTGACAAAAACATTCAGTACTTC
cdr3_aa: CASSVEGGSDKNIQYF

v_call: TRBV6-5
d_call: TRBD1
j_call: TRBJ1-2
clone_size: .
cdr3_nt: TGTGCCAGCAGTTACTCGACCCAGGGGGATGGCTACACCTTC
cdr3_aa: CASSYSTQGDGYTF

v_call: TRBV7-8
d_call: .
j_call: TRBJ2-1
clone_size: few
cdr3_nt: TGTGCCAGCACCTTACAGGGTATTTTGTACAATGAGCAGTTCTTC
cdr3_aa: CASTLQGILYNEQFF